Shown below are 8 T cell receptor beta chains from a single sample sequenced in a study of T cells after yellow fever vaccination. TCRdb re-derived calls from the 5' RACE reads in MiXCR, one entry per CDR3 protein. Of about 260,000 distinct CDR3 sequences listed, approximately 5.2% were seen once; the top ten hold under 3.5%. The material sequenced was CD4+ T cells sorted from PBMCs, taken on the day of the yellow fever booster vaccination. The receptors were gathered from a young man who received the YFV17D yellow fever vaccine.

This clonotype was counted ten times or more. The CDR3 nucleotides are TGTGCCAGCAGTTTAGTCAGGAGGGAGGAAAAACTGTTTTTT. Its translation: CASSLVRREEKLFF. The chain couples TRBV12-3 or TRBV12-4 to TRBJ1-4, with D hard to call. This CDR3 is 14 amino acids long. Trimming pared 1 base from V and 8 bases from J, leaving 11 bases between.

This clonotype was found a few times. The V call is TRBV20-1, the J call TRBJ2-3, with 7 bases lining up with TRBD2. V lost 2 bases and J lost 3; bases outside the gene matches: 5. The CDR3 is made up of 14 amino acids. Germline loops: CDR1 DFQATT, CDR2 SNEGSKA (reference sequence). CDR3 sequence (DNA): TGCAGTGCTAGAAAGGGCGGGGGAACAGATACGCAGTATTTT. Translated: CSARKGGGTDTQYF.

This clonotype was counted at least ten times. The V and J genes are TRBV9 and TRBJ2-1, with 7 bases aligning to TRBD2. Germline V gene lookup returns CDR1 SGDLS and CDR2 YYNGEE. This CDR3 has 15 amino acids. V gave up 2 bases and J gave up 5 bases; unmatched junction bases: 7. In DNA form, the CDR3 reads TGTGCCAGCAGCGTGACAGCGGGGCCAAACAATGAGCAGTTCTTC. Translating it yields CASSVTAGPNNEQFF.

The chain combines TRBV7-2 with TRBJ2-7; 10 positions match TRBD2. The CDR3 has 14 amino acids. Per the germline V gene, CDR1 is SGHTA and CDR2 is FQGNSA. After removal of 5 bases from V and 4 bases from J, the junction contained 5 bases not matched to a gene. CDR3 protein: CASSTERGGYEQYF. The CDR3 coding sequence is TGTGCCAGCAGCACGGAGCGGGGGGGTTACGAGCAGTACTTC.

This clonotype was counted ten times or more. The CDR3, as DNA: TGCGCCAGCAGCTATCAGGGGGAAACTGAAGCTTTCTTT. This gives the protein CASSYQGETEAFF. The chain links TRBV5-1 to TRBJ1-1; 7 bases fit TRBD1. After removal of 3 bases from V and 5 bases from J, the junction contained 4 bases not matched to a gene. Germline V gene lookup returns CDR1 SGHRS and CDR2 YFSETQ. The CDR3 is 13 amino acids.

This clonotype turned up a few times. The chain employs TRBV12-3 or TRBV12-4 and TRBJ2-5; possibly TRBD2 for D (6 bases). This CDR3 comprises 13 residues. Trimming left V 6 bases short and J 0 bases short, with 8 bases between. The CDR3 is CASSWTNQETQYF. The CDR3 region has the DNA TGTGCCAGCAGCTGGACTAACCAAGAGACCCAGTACTTC.

Only a few counts were recorded for this clonotype. The chain couples TRBV5-4 to TRBJ1-2, with D tentatively TRBD1 (6 bases). From germline, CDR1 is SGHNT and CDR2 YYREEE (reference sequence). The CDR3 is 14 amino acids. V lost 4 bases and J lost 0, with 10 bases in between. CDR3 loop: CASSTGKANYGYTF. The CDR3 nucleotides read TGTGCCAGCAGCACAGGGAAAGCTAACTATGGCTACACCTTC.

This clonotype was detected a few times. The chain carries TRBV10-3 and TRBJ1-5, with D maybe TRBD1 (5 bases). V lost 0 bases to trimming and J lost 7 bases, with 16 bases between them. This CDR3 has 16 residues. Germline V gene sequence: CDR1 ENHRY, CDR2 SYGVKD. CDR3: CAISESWAGQGQPQHF. CDR3 nucleotides: TGTGCCATCAGTGAGTCGTGGGCGGGGCAGGGACAGCCCCAGCATTTT.